The entry below describes one TCR beta chain. No antigen is known for it. The data derive from a study of beta chain features in type 1 diabetes. V was clipped by 4 bases and J by 0 bases, with 4 bases between them. Per the germline V gene, CDR1 is SGHDN and CDR2 is FVKESK. CDR3 length: 12 residues. Heparinised blood was drawn once per donor, averaging roughly 120 mL. Study-wide results and caveats: For patients and controls alike, PCR might favor shorter templates to the same degree. Sequencing of cDNA might inflate the share of cells that strongly express TCR.

The whole isolated RNA underwent reverse transcription, so sequencing captured expressed TCRB transcripts. Using immunoSEQ multiplex PCR, the repertoire was profiled, and TCRdb retains in-frame clones only, with some absent. Of under 200,000 clones in the sample, less than 9.5% were seen once. The receptor's source is a woman aged 18-29 years in good health. The V call is TRBV14, the J call TRBJ2-7; D not resolved. Sequencing was done on a sample of central memory CD4+ T cells from blood. CDR3 coding DNA: TGTGCCAGCAGCCCTAGCTCCTACGAGCAGTACTTC. Translation gives CASSPSSYEQYF.